What follows are 2 T cell receptor beta chains derived from one specimen sequenced in a study of blood T cell repertoires in COVID-19. The data were produced by immunoSEQ multiplex PCR, yet TCRdb's version contains in-frame clones alone and is incomplete. The sample lists about 370,000 clones; roughly 90% were seen once. Sequencing used peripheral blood. These receptors were collected from a woman aged 30 to 39 with COVID-19, enrolled during active disease.

The chain recombines TRBV19 with TRBJ2-3; weak D call: TRBD2 (5 bases). The CDR3 runs to 15 residues. V was trimmed by 7 bases and J by 2 bases, leaving 16 bases between them. Germline V gene data show CDR1 as LNHDA and CDR2 as SQIVND (reference sequence). CDR3 residues: CASMVRLASTDTQYF. For the CDR3, the DNA is TGTGCCAGTATGGTCAGGCTAGCATCCACAGATACGCAGTATTTT.

The chain is built from TRBV11-3 and TRBJ2-1, with 11 positions matching TRBD1. The CDR3 has 13 residues. Unmatched junction bases numbered 3, after V lost 5 bases and J lost 9 bases. CDR1 and CDR2 (germline): SGHNT, YENEEA. CDR3 in DNA: TGTGCCAGCAGCGGACAGGGGGCCGGTGAGCAGTTCTTC. The encoded protein is CASSGQGAGEQFF.